This T cell receptor (beta chain) was retrieved from a study of blood T cells in healthy people across ages. Looking at the study overall: Template switching caught about one barcoded beta molecule for each two T cells.

The second PCR ran 7 to 11 cycles with a sample-barcoded 5' primer and J-beta primers. Each CDR3 protein gets one entry after TCRdb re-called the 5' RACE reads with MiXCR. The data hold 600,000 to 850,000 distinct CDR3 sequences, with roughly 47% observed a single time. Details on this clonotype: Its antigen is still unknown.

Findings of the study overall: It was held that the diversity estimates obtained from one million T cells were underestimates.

V lost 5 bases and J lost 7, with 21 bases in between. This CDR3 comprises 14 residues. CDR1 is DFQATT and CDR2 is SNEGSKA in the germline V gene (reference sequence). The source is a woman aged 60-70 years in good health. V and J are TRBV20-1 and TRBJ2-7; D remains unclear. The sample consisted of blood. CDR3 loop: CSAGKVAAPWEQYF. CDR3 nucleotides: TGCAGTGCTGGAAAGGTGGCCGCACCCTGGGAGCAGTACTTC.